The rows below give T cell receptor beta chains drawn from one sample of a study of blood T cell repertoires in COVID-19. Assay: immunoSEQ multiplex PCR; the TCRdb copy retains only in-frame clones and omits some. The sample lists 130,000 or so clones, roughly 82% seen once, with around 10% in the top ten. Sequencing was carried out using peripheral blood. All receptors come from a human donor in a cohort sampled during active COVID-19. Both conserved end residues are part of each CDR3. The D gene is left open where the match is weak. Clone size is shown for a subset of rows, as once, few, many or a class of expanded clone.

J gene | V gene | D gene | clone size | CDR3 DNA | CDR3 protein
TRBJ2-3 | TRBV7-9 | NA | NA | TGTGCCGTCTCAGGGGAGACAGATACGCAGTATTTT | CAVSGETDTQYF
TRBJ2-3 | TRBV11-3 | NA | NA | TGTGCCAGCAGCTTGGGGGGTCGTATCACAGATACGCAGTATTTT | CASSLGGRITDTQYF
TRBJ2-5 | TRBV5-6 | TRBD2 | NA | TGTGCCAGCAGCGATAGCGGGGGGGCCGGGGAGACCCAGTACTTC | CASSDSGGAGETQYF
TRBJ1-3 | TRBV7-9 | NA | once | TGTGCCAGCACTACTCCACAGGGTTCTGGAAACACCATATATTTT | CASTTPQGSGNTIYF
TRBJ1-5 | TRBV6-6 | NA | NA | TGTGCCAGCAGGACCCTGGAGGGTAATCAGCCCCAGCATTTT | CASRTLEGNQPQHF
TRBJ2-4 | TRBV4-2 | TRBD2 | NA | TGTGCCAGCAGCCAAGACCTCGGGACTAGCGGATTAAACATTCAGTACTTC | CASSQDLGTSGLNIQYF
TRBJ2-1 | TRBV7-7 | TRBD1 | NA | TGTGCTAGCAGCTTAGGGACAGGGGATACTGAGCAGTTCTTC | CASSLGTGDTEQFF
TRBJ1-5 | TRBV7-2 | TRBD1 | NA | TGTGCCAGCAGCCAGGGGGGCGGGTTTCAGCCCCAGCATTTT | CASSQGGGFQPQHF
TRBJ1-5 | TRBV2 | NA | NA | TGTGCCAGCAGTGAAGTTGAGGGACCCCAGCATTTT | CASSEVEGPQHF
TRBJ2-5 | TRBV25-1 | TRBD1 | NA | TGTGCCAGCAGTGAAACATTACAGGGGGCCGTGACCCAGTACTTC | CASSETLQGAVTQYF
TRBJ2-3 | TRBV19 | NA | once | TGTGCCAGTAGTATGTCCGGGGGGCAGGGAGGTACGCAGTATTTT | CASSMSGGQGGTQYF
TRBJ1-2 | TRBV18 | NA | NA | TGTGCCAGCTCTCTTGGAACAGGGTCGGGCTATGGCTACACCTTC | CASSLGTGSGYGYTF
TRBJ1-2 | TRBV5-6 | TRBD1 | NA | TGTGCCAGCAGCAGGGACAGGGCCTACACCTTC | CASSRDRAYTF
TRBJ2-1 | TRBV11-2 | TRBD2 | few | TGTGCCAGCAGCTTAATGGGCGGGGGGGCCTCCTACAATGAGCAGTTCTTC | CASSLMGGGASYNEQFF
TRBJ2-5 | TRBV5-1 | TRBD1 | NA | TGCGCCAGCAGCTTGGAACGGGGACAGGGGCGAGAGACCCAGTACTTC | CASSLERGQGRETQYF
TRBJ2-1 | TRBV10-2 | NA | NA | TGCGCCAGCAGTGGCCGGAGTGGGGGGAGAGAGCAGTTCTTC | CASSGRSGGREQFF
TRBJ2-3 | TRBV6-5 | TRBD1 | NA | TGTGCCAGCAGGCCCGGGACAGGGGGCACAGATACGCAGTATTTT | CASRPGTGGTDTQYF
TRBJ1-4 | TRBV2 | NA | NA | TGTGCCAGCAGTGCGGGAGCTACTAATGAAAAACTGTTTTTT | CASSAGATNEKLFF
TRBJ2-1 | TRBV19 | NA | NA | TGTGCCAGTAGTATAGTCGGGGGAGACATAACCCCCTACAATGAGCAGTTCTTC | CASSIVGGDITPYNEQFF
TRBJ2-7 | TRBV13 | TRBD1 | once | TGTGCCAGCAGCTTAGGAGGGACAGGGTTCTACGAGCAGTACTTC | CASSLGGTGFYEQYF
TRBJ2-7 | TRBV5-1 | TRBD1 | NA | TGCGCCAGCAGCTTGGGAGGGGGCGCTCGCTACGAGCAGTACTTC | CASSLGGGARYEQYF
TRBJ2-2 | TRBV7-8 | TRBD1 | NA | TGTGCCAGCAGCCGGGACAGGCCGACGAACACCGGGGAGCTGTTTTTT | CASSRDRPTNTGELFF